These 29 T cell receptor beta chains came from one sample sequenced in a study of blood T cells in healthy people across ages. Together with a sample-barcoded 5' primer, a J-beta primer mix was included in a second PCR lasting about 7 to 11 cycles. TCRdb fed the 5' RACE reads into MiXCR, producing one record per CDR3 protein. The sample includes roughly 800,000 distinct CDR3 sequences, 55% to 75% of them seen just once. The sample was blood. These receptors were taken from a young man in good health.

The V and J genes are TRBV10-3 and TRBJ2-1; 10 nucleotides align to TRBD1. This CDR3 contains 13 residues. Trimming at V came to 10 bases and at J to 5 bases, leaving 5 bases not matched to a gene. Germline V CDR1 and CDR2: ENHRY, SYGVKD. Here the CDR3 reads CATRTGGNNEQFF. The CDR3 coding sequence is TGTGCCACCAGGACAGGGGGGAACAATGAGCAGTTCTTC.

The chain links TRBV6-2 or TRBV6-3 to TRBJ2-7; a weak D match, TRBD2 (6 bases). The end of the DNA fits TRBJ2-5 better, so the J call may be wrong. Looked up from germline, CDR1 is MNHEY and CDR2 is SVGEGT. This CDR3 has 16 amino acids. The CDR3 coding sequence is TGTGCCAGCAGCCGTTTACGGGGGAGAGGTACGGAGACCCAGTACTTC. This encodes CASSRLRGRGTETQYF.

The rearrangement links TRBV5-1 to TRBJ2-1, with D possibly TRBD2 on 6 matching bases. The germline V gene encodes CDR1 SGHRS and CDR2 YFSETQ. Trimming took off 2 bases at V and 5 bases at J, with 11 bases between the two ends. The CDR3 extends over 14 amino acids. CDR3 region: CASSFSGVHNEQFF. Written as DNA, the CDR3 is TGCGCCAGCAGCTTCTCGGGAGTGCACAATGAGCAGTTCTTC.

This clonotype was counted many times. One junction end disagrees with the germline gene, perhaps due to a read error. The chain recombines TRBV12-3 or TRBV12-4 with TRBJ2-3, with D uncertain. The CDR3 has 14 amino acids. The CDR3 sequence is CASSFRVRADAQYF. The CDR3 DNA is TGTGCCAGCAGTTTCAGAGTGAGAGCAGATGCGCAGTATTTT.

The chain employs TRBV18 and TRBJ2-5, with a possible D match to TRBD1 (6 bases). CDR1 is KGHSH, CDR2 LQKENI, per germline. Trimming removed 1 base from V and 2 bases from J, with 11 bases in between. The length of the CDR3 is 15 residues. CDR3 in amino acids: CASSPQPQGQETQYF. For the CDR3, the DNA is TGTGCCAGCTCACCACAACCCCAGGGGCAAGAGACCCAGTACTTC.

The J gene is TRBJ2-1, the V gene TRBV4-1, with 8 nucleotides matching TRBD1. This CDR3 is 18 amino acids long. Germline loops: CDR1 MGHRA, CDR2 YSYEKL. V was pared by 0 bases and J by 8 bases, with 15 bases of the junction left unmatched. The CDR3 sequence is CASSQDPLYQGAMDEQFF. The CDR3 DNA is TGCGCCAGCAGCCAAGATCCACTCTATCAGGGGGCTATGGATGAGCAGTTCTTC.

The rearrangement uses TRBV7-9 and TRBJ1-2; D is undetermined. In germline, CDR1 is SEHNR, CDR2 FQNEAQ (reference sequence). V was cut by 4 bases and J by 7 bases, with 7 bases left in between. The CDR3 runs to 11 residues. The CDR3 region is CASSWAFGYTF. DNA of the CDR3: TGTGCCAGCAGCTGGGCGTTTGGCTACACCTTC.

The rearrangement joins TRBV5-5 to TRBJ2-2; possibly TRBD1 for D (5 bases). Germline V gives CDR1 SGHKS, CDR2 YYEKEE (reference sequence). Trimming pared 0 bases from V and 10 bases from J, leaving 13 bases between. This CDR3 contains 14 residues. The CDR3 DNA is TGTGCCAGCAGCTTGGCTGCCCTCGGACAGGAGCTGTTTTTT. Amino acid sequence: CASSLAALGQELFF.

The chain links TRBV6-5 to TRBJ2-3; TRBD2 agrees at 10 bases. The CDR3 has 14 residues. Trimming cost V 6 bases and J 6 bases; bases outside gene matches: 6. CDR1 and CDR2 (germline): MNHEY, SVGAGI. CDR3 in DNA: TGTGCCAGCAGCCCGGGACTAGCGTTTGATACGCAGTATTTT. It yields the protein CASSPGLAFDTQYF.

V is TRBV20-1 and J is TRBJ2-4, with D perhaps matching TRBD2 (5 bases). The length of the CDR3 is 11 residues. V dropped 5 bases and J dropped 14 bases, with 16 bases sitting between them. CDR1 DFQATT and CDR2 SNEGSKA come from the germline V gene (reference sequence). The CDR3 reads CSAPAREGKYF. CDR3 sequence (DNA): TGCAGTGCTCCAGCCCGAGAGGGAAAGTACTTC.

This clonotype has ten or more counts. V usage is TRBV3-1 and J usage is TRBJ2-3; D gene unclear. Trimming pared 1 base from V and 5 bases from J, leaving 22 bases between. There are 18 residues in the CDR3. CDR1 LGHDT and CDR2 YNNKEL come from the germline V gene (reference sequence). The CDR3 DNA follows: TGTGCCAGCAGCCAAGTACTTGGTCGGGTGCTGTACGAAGATACGCAGTATTTT. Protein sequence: CASSQVLGRVLYEDTQYF.

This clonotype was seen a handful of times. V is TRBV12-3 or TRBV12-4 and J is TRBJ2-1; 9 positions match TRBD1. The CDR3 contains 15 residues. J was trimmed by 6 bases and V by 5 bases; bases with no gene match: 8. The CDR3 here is CASSRVGQGSNEQFF. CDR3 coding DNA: TGTGCCAGCAGTCGTGTGGGACAGGGTTCCAATGAGCAGTTCTTC.

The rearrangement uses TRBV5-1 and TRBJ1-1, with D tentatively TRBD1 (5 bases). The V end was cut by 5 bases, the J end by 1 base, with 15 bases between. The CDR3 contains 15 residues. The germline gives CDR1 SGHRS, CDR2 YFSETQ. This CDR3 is CASSGAGGANTEAFF. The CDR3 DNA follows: TGCGCCAGCAGTGGGGCAGGCGGGGCGAACACTGAAGCTTTCTTT.

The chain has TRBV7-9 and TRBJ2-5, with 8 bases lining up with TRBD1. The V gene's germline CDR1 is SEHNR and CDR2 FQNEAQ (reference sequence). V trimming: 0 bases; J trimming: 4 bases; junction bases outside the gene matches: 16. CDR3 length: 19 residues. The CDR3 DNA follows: TGTGCCAGCAGCTTAGCCATCTGGACAGGGAAAAGAAGTAGAGAGACCCAGTACTTC. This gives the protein CASSLAIWTGKRSRETQYF.

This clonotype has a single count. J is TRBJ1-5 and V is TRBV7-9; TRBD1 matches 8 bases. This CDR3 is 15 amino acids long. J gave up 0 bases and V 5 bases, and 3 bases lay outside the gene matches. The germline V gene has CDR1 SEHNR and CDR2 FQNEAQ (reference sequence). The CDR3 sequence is CASSDTGGSNQPQHF. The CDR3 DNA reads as TGTGCCAGCAGCGATACAGGGGGTAGCAATCAGCCCCAGCATTTT.

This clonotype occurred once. DNA for the CDR3: TGTGCCAGCAGCCAAGGTTCTACCTACGAGCAGTACTTC. Translating it yields CASSQGSTYEQYF. The chain is built from TRBV4-2 and TRBJ2-7; D gene unclear. V was pared by 1 base and J by 2 bases, with 6 bases between. CDR1 and CDR2 from the germline V gene are LGHNA and YNFKEQ. The CDR3 runs to 13 residues.

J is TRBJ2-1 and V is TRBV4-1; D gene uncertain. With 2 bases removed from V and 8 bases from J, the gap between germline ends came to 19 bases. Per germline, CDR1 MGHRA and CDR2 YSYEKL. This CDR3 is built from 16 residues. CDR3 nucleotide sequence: TGCGCCAGCAGCCAATTAGTGTCTGGGTTCGAAGATGAGCAGTTCTTC. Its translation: CASSQLVSGFEDEQFF.

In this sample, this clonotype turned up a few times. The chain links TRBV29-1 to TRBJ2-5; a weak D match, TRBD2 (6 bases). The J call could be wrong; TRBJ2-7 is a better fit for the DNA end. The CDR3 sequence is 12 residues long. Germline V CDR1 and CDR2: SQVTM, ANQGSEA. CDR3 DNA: TGCAGCGTTCGTGGGGGGTACTACGAGCAGTACTTC. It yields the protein CSVRGGYYEQYF.

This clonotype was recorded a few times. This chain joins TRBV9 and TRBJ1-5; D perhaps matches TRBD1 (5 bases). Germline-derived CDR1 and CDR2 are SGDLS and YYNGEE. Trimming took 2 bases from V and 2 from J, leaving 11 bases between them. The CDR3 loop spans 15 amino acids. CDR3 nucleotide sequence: TGTGCCAGCAGCGTGTCAGGGTCAGGCAATCAGCCCCAGCATTTT. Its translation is CASSVSGSGNQPQHF.

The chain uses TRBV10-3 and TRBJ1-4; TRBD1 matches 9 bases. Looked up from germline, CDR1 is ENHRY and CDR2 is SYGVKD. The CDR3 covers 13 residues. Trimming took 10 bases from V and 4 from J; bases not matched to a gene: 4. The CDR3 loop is CATKGQGNEKLFF. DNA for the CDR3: TGTGCCACCAAGGGACAGGGTAATGAAAAACTGTTTTTT.

CDR3 coding DNA: TGTGCCAGCAGCTCCGATCTAGTCGACAGGGAGCAGTTCTTC. As protein: CASSSDLVDREQFF. This chain links TRBV11-1 with TRBJ2-1, with a weak D call TRBD1 (6 bases). Germline values: CDR1 SGHAT, CDR2 FQDESV (reference sequence). Trimming stripped 4 bases from V and 10 bases from J, with 17 bases between. The CDR3 consists of 14 residues.

The CDR3 region is CASSFFDRDYYEQYF. The CDR3 coding sequence is TGCGCCAGCAGCTTCTTTGACCGGGACTACTACGAGCAGTACTTC. This chain uses TRBV5-1 with TRBJ2-7, with TRBD2 matching 7 bases. The V gene's germline CDR1 is SGHRS and CDR2 YFSETQ. This CDR3 contains 15 residues. The V segment lost 2 bases and the J segment 3 bases; nucleotides outside the gene matches: 8.

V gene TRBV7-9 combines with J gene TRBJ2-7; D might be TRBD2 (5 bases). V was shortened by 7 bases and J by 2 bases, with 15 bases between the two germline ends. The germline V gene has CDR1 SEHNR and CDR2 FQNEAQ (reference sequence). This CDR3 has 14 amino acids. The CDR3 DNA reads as TGTGCCAGCACCGAAGACGGGAAAACCTACGAGCAGTACTTC. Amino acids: CASTEDGKTYEQYF.

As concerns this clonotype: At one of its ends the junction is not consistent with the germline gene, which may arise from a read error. The CDR3 loop reads CSTSTGGRDTQYF. CDR3 bases: TGCAGTACTAGTACAGGGGGACGGGATACGCAGTATTTT. The J gene is TRBJ2-3, the V gene TRBV20-1; TRBD1 matches 8 bases. The germline V gene encodes CDR1 DFQATT and CDR2 SNEGSKA (reference sequence). CDR3 length equals 13 residues.

CDR3 sequence (DNA): TGTGCCACCAGTGATTCACCGGGACGGAGACAAGAGACCCAGTACTTC. Residues: CATSDSPGRRQETQYF. V and J are TRBV24-1 and TRBJ2-5; D assignment may be TRBD1 or TRBD2 (5 bases each). Germline V gives CDR1 KGHDR, CDR2 SFDVKD. The CDR3 sequence is 16 residues long. V lost 2 bases to trimming and J lost 2 bases, with 14 bases between them.

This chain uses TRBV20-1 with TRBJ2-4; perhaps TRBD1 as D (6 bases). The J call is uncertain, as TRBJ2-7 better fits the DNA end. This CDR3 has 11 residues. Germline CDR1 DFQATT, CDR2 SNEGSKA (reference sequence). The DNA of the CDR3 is TGCAGTGCCGTCGAAGGGGGCGAGCAGTACTTC. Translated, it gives CSAVEGGEQYF.

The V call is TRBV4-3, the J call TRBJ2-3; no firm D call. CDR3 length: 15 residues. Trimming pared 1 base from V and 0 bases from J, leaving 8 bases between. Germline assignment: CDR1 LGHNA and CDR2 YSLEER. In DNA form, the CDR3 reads TGCGCCAGCAGCCAAGGCGGTCCTAGCACAGATACGCAGTATTTT. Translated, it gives CASSQGGPSTDTQYF.

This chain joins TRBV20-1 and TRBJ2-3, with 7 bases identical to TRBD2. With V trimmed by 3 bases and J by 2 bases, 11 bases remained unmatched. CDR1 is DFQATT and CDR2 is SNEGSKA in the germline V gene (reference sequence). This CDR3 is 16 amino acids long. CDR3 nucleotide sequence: TGCAGTGCTAGGGAAGCAGGGCGGGGGACCACAGATACGCAGTATTTT. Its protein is CSAREAGRGTTDTQYF.

This chain's CDR3 is CASSLPGALGIQYF. CDR3 bases: TGTGCCAGCAGCTTGCCCGGAGCCCTTGGAATTCAGTACTTC. The chain recombines TRBV7-9 with TRBJ2-4; D is undetermined. Germline V gives CDR1 SEHNR, CDR2 FQNEAQ (reference sequence). This CDR3 has 14 residues. The V and J ends lost 3 bases and 10 bases respectively, with 16 bases between them.